This paragraph reports one T cell receptor (beta chain). The CDR3 consists of 15 residues. CDR1 is MRHNA, CDR2 SNTAGT, per germline. V lost 10 bases, J lost 6 bases, and 10 bases stayed unmatched. This specimen belongs to a study of blood T cell repertoires in COVID-19. Clones were read by immunoSEQ multiplex PCR, and TCRdb kept only the in-frame ones, dropping some. The sample consists of under 250,000 clones, approximately 86% of them appearing once. This rearrangement joins TRBV6-4 to TRBJ2-1, with 12 bases lining up with TRBD1. The receptor's source is a woman in her seventies with active or convalescent COVID-19. The material sequenced was peripheral blood. CDR3 region: CATGTGTGGFNEQFF. CDR3 DNA: TGTGCCACCGGAACCGGGACAGGGGGCTTCAATGAGCAGTTCTTC.